One sample yielded the 21 T cell receptor beta chains listed below, sequenced in a study of blood T cell repertoires in COVID-19. Here immunoSEQ multiplex PCR was the method, and the copy in TCRdb shows in-frame clones only, minus some. Here the sample spans a few hundred thousand clones, 85% to 90% being singletons. Sequenced material: PBMCs or T cells enriched from blood (not recorded which). These receptors were taken from a woman in her forties or fifties who had been exposed to COVID-19.

This clone was seen once. CDR3 nucleotide sequence: TGTGCCAGCAGCTTAGATTCGGGTTTTACTGAAGCTTTCTTT. Its protein product is CASSLDSGFTEAFF. The chain couples TRBV7-8 to TRBJ1-1, with D hard to call. The CDR3 consists of 14 residues. V was pared by 1 base and J by 5 bases, with 11 bases between. Germline V gene lookup returns CDR1 SGHVS and CDR2 FQNEAQ.

The V gene is TRBV15, the J gene TRBJ2-7; D call uncertain. The CDR3 totals 12 residues. V shed 2 bases and J shed 3 bases, with 5 bases lying between them. Germline V CDR1 and CDR2: LNHNV, YYDKDF (reference sequence). Here the CDR3 DNA reads TGTGCCACCAGCAGATTCTTCTACGAGCAGTACTTC. Amino acids: CATSRFFYEQYF.

The CDR3 DNA sequence: TGTGCCAGCAGCTTTCTGGGAGGCACTGAAGCTTTCTTT. Its translation is CASSFLGGTEAFF. The rearrangement joins TRBV5-6 to TRBJ1-1; no clear D gene. V lost 2 bases and J 4 bases, leaving 9 bases between the germline ends. The CDR3 has 13 residues. The V gene's germline CDR1 is SGHDT and CDR2 YYEEEE.

The chain carries TRBV28 and TRBJ1-5; a possible D gene is TRBD1 (5 bases). CDR1 and CDR2 from the germline V gene are MDHEN and SYDVKM. The CDR3 has 13 residues. With 9 bases removed from V and 7 bases from J, the gap between germline ends came to 16 bases. The CDR3 reads CASTPAGNQPQHF. As DNA, the CDR3 is TGTGCCAGTACCCCTGCAGGGAACCAGCCCCAGCATTTT.

This clone was found a few times. The chain is built from TRBV7-8 and TRBJ2-1, with 8 positions matching TRBD1. The V gene's germline CDR1 is SGHVS and CDR2 FQNEAQ. The CDR3 is 15 amino acids. The V gene end was trimmed by 5 bases and the J gene end by 2 bases; junction bases not matched to a gene: 5. The CDR3 nucleotides are TGTGCCAGCAGCCCGTGGGGACAGGCCTACAATGAGCAGTTCTTC. Translating it yields CASSPWGQAYNEQFF.

The CDR3 sequence is CASSLVAASDTQYF. As DNA, the CDR3 is TGTGCCAGCAGCTTAGTAGCGGCCTCAGATACGCAGTATTTT. The chain couples TRBV7-2 to TRBJ2-3; the D gene is possibly TRBD2 (6 bases). Germline assignment: CDR1 SGHTA and CDR2 FQGNSA. V gave up 1 base and J gave up 4 bases, with 9 bases separating them. This CDR3 is built from 14 residues.

The gene calls are TRBV4-2 and TRBJ2-5, with D hard to call. The germline V gene encodes CDR1 LGHNA and CDR2 YNFKEQ. Trimming pared 1 base from V and 4 bases from J, leaving 7 bases between. The CDR3 runs to 13 residues. The CDR3 region is CASSQVQRETQYF. In DNA, the CDR3 is TGTGCCAGCAGCCAAGTCCAGCGAGAGACCCAGTACTTC.

The chain recombines TRBV15 with TRBJ1-3; the match to TRBD1 covers 7 bases. The CDR3 contains 17 residues. The J segment lost 2 bases and the V segment lost 1 base, leaving 8 bases of the junction unmatched. The germline V gene has CDR1 LNHNV and CDR2 YYDKDF (reference sequence). CDR3 residues: CATSRVYETGPGNTIYF. The CDR3 nucleotides read TGTGCCACCAGCAGAGTTTATGAGACAGGGCCTGGAAACACCATATATTTT.

The V and J genes are TRBV6-5 and TRBJ2-7, with 9 bases fitting TRBD2. V dropped 3 bases and J dropped 4; count of bases not matched to a gene: 7. This CDR3 comprises 15 residues. CDR1 is MNHEY and CDR2 is SVGAGI in the germline V gene. This CDR3 reads CASSYRAGGPYEQYF. The CDR3 DNA reads as TGTGCCAGCAGTTATCGGGCGGGGGGGCCTTACGAGCAGTACTTC.

Here the CDR3 DNA reads TGTGCCAGCAGACAGGGAAATTCACCCCTCCACTTT. Translating gives CASRQGNSPLHF. The chain joins TRBV11-2 to TRBJ1-6, with D maybe TRBD1 (6 bases). CDR1 is SGHAT, CDR2 FQNNGV, per germline. Trimming pared 6 bases from V and 7 bases from J, leaving 7 bases between. The CDR3 is 12 residues long.

This chain uses TRBV11-2 with TRBJ2-7; the match to TRBD2 covers 8 bases. Germline V CDR1 and CDR2: SGHAT, FQNNGV. This CDR3 contains 15 residues. Unmatched junction bases numbered 3, after V lost 0 bases and J lost 2 bases. CDR3 coding DNA: TGTGCCAGCAGCTTAGATCCGGGGGGGCCCTACGAGCAGTACTTC. Protein sequence: CASSLDPGGPYEQYF.

V gene TRBV28 combines with J gene TRBJ2-5; weak D call: TRBD1 (6 bases). V was shortened by 6 bases and J by 4 bases, with 15 bases between the two germline ends. The CDR3 runs to 14 residues. Germline V lookup: CDR1 MDHEN, CDR2 SYDVKM. This CDR3 is CASRRSTGGETQYF. The CDR3 coding sequence is TGTGCCAGCAGGCGATCGACAGGCGGAGAGACCCAGTACTTC.

The chain combines TRBV28 with TRBJ2-1; D gene uncertain. The V gene lost 6 bases and the J gene lost 6 bases, with 15 bases spanning the gap. CDR3 length: 14 residues. Per the germline V gene, CDR1 is MDHEN and CDR2 is SYDVKM. Written as DNA, the CDR3 is TGTGCCAGCAGGCCGAGGCGGTTCTCCAATGAGCAGTTCTTC. Translation: CASRPRRFSNEQFF.

The V call is TRBV5-6, the J call TRBJ2-7; 10 bases agree with TRBD1. The CDR3 contains 15 residues. CDR1 and CDR2 (germline): SGHDT, YYEEEE. Trimming removed 2 bases from V and 3 bases from J; junction bases left unmatched: 5. The chain's CDR3 is CASSLGTGADYEQYF. The DNA for the CDR3 is TGTGCCAGCAGCTTAGGGACAGGGGCCGACTACGAGCAGTACTTC. Using reference TRBV5-6 and TRBJ2-7 for the parts outside the CDR3, the full variable domain is DAGVTQSPTHLIKTRGQQVTLRCSPKSGHDTVSWYQQALGQGPQFIFQYYEEEERQRGNFPDRFSGHQFPNYSSELNVNALLLGDSALYLCASSLGTGADYEQYFGPGTRLTVT.

This clone has a single count. The chain is built from TRBV5-1 and TRBJ2-2; 8 positions agree with TRBD1. Germline V lookup: CDR1 SGHRS, CDR2 YFSETQ. CDR3 size: 16 residues. Losses at the gene ends were 5 bases for V and 0 bases for J; bases not matched to a gene: 6. For the CDR3, the DNA is TGCGCCAGCAGGGAAGGACAGGGTACGAACACCGGGGAGCTGTTTTTT. Its protein is CASREGQGTNTGELFF.

The chain recombines TRBV6-5 with TRBJ1-1; D uncertain. The CDR3 has 11 amino acids. Germline loops: CDR1 MNHEY, CDR2 SVGAGI. V was shortened by 5 bases and J by 7 bases, with 8 bases between the two germline ends. The CDR3 is CASSRKNEAFF. The CDR3 region has the DNA TGTGCCAGCAGTCGTAAAAATGAAGCTTTCTTT.

This clone turned up a few times. J is TRBJ1-2 and V is TRBV7-2; TRBD1 matches 8 bases. This CDR3 has 13 residues. Germline V gene sequence: CDR1 SGHTA, CDR2 FQGNSA. V shed 6 bases, J shed 3 bases, and the junction held 3 bases outside the gene matches. The CDR3 DNA reads TGTGCCAGCAGGACGACAGGGGACTATGGCTACACCTTC. Translation gives CASRTTGDYGYTF.

The genes are TRBV5-3 and TRBJ1-2, with a tentative D call TRBD1 (5 bases). TRBV5-3 has ORF status, its function being uncertain. V lost 10 bases, J lost 4 bases, and 20 bases lay in between. This CDR3 spans 14 amino acids. The CDR3 loop is CAYPPRASLYGYTF. CDR3 DNA: TGTGCCTACCCCCCCAGGGCTTCCCTCTATGGCTACACCTTC.

This chain joins TRBV7-9 and TRBJ2-3, with D perhaps TRBD2 (5 bases). The CDR3 spans 15 residues. Looked up from germline, CDR1 is SEHNR and CDR2 is FQNEAQ (reference sequence). With 2 bases removed from V and 1 base from J, the gap between germline ends came to 10 bases. DNA of the CDR3: TGTGCCAGCAGCTTAACGACACTAGGCACAGATACGCAGTATTTT. Translation gives CASSLTTLGTDTQYF.

This chain joins TRBV5-1 and TRBJ2-2, with a tentative D call TRBD2 (6 bases). Per germline, CDR1 SGHRS and CDR2 YFSETQ. The V end was cut by 4 bases, the J end by 2 bases, with 18 bases between. The CDR3 extends over 17 amino acids. In nucleotides, the CDR3 is TGCGCCAGCAGCCGTTCAATCGGGACTCTAAACACCGGGGAGCTGTTTTTT. Translation gives CASSRSIGTLNTGELFF.

This clone came up a few times. This chain joins TRBV3-1 (or the pseudogene TRBV3-2) and TRBJ1-1; D is ambiguous. Germline V gene data show CDR1 as LGHDT and CDR2 as YNNKEL (reference sequence). V was shortened by 0 bases and J by 5 bases, with 7 bases between the two germline ends. CDR3 length equals 13 residues. The CDR3 sequence is CASSQDVYTEAFF. For the CDR3, the DNA is TGTGCCAGCAGCCAAGATGTCTATACTGAAGCTTTCTTT.